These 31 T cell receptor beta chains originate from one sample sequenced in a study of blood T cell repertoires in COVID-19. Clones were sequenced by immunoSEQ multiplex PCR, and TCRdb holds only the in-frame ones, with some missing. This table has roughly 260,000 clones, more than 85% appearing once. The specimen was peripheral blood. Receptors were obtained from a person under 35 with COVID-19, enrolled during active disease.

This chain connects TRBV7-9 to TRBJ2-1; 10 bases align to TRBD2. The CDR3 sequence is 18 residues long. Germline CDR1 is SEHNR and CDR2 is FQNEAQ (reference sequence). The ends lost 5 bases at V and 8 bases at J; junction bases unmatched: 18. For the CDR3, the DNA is TGTGCCAGCAGCCCTCCCCCCAGGTGGGTAGCGGGAGGTCATGAGCAGTTCTTC. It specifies CASSPPPRWVAGGHEQFF.

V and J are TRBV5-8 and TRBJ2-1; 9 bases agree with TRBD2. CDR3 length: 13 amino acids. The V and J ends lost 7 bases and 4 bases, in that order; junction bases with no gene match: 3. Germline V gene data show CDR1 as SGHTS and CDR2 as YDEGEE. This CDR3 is CASPSGMYNEQFF. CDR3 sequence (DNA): TGTGCCAGCCCTAGCGGGATGTACAATGAGCAGTTCTTC.

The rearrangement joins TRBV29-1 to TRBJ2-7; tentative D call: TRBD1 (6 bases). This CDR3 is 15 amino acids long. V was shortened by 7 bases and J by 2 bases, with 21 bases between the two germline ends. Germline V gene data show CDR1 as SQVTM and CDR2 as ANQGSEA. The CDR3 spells CSARLRQDPTYEQYF. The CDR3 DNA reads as TGCAGCGCCAGACTTCGACAGGATCCCACCTACGAGCAGTACTTC.

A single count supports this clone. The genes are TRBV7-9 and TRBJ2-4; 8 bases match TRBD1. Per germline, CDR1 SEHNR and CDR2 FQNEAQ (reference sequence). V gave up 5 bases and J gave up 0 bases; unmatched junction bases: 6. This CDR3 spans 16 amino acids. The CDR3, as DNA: TGTGCCAGCAGCCTGTGGACAGGGCTAGCCAAAAACATTCAGTACTTC. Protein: CASSLWTGLAKNIQYF.

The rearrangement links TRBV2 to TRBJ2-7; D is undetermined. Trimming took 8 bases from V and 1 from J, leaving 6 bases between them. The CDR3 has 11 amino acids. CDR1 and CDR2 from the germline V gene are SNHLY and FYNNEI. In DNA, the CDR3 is TGTGCCAGCCACTATTCCTACGAGCAGTACTTC. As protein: CASHYSYEQYF. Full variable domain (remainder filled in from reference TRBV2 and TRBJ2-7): EPEVTQTPSHQVTQMGQEVILRCVPISNHLYFYWYRQILGQKVEFLVSFYNNEISEKSEIFDDQFSVERPDGSNFTLKIRSTKLEDSAMYFCASHYSYEQYFGPGTRLTVT.

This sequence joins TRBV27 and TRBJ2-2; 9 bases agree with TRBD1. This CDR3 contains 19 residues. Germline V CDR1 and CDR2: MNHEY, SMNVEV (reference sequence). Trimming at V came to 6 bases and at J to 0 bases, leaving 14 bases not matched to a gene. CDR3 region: CASSPGNRGLFANTGELFF. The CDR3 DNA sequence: TGTGCCAGCAGCCCCGGGAACAGGGGGCTCTTCGCGAACACCGGGGAGCTGTTTTTT.

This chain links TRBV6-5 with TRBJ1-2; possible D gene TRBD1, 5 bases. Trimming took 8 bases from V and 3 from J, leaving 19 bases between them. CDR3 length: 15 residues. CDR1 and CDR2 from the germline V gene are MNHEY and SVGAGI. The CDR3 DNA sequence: TGTGCCAGCCGACCCTCAGGGTTTTTTGACTATGGCTACACCTTC. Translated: CASRPSGFFDYGYTF.

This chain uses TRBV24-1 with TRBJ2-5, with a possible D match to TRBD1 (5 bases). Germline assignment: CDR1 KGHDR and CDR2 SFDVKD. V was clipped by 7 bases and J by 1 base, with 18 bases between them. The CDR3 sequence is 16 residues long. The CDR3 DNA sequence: TGTGCCACCAGCGACCCGGGCAGGGAAAGCCAAGAGACCCAGTACTTC. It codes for CATSDPGRESQETQYF.

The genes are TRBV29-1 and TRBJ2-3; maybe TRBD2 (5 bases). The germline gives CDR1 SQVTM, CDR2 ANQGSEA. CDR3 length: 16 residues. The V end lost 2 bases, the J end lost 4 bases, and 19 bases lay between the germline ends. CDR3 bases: TGCAGCGTTGAAAGCCCGACGGGGATTGTACCAGATACGCAGTATTTT. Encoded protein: CSVESPTGIVPDTQYF.

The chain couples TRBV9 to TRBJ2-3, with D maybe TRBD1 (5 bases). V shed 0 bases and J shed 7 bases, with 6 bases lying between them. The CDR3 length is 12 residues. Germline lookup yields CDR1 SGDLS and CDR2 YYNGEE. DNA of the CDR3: TGTGCCAGCAGCGTAGAGGGGCATACGCAGTATTTT. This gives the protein CASSVEGHTQYF.

CDR3 residues: CASSPRGAGSYEQYF. The DNA of the CDR3 is TGTGCCAGCAGCCCCAGGGGGGCGGGGTCCTACGAGCAGTACTTC. The chain joins TRBV13 to TRBJ2-7; perhaps TRBD1 as D (7 bases). V was pared by 5 bases and J by 1 base, with 15 bases between. The CDR3 totals 15 residues. Germline V gene sequence: CDR1 PRHDT, CDR2 FYEKMQ (reference sequence).

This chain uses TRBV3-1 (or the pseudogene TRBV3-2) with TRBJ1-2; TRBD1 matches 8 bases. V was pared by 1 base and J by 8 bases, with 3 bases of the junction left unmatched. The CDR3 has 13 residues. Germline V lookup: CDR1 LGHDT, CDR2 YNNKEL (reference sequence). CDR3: CASSQGTGKGYTF. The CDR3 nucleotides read TGTGCCAGCAGCCAAGGGACAGGGAAGGGCTACACCTTC.

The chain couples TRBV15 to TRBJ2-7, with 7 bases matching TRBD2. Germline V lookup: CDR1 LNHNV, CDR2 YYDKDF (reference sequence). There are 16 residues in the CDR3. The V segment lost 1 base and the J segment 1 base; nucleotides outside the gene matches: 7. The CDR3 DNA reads TGTGCCACCAGCAGAGGGGGGTCTAGCGGATCCTACGAGCAGTACTTC. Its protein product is CATSRGGSSGSYEQYF. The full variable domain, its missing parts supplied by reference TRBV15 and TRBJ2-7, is DAMVIQNPRYQVTQFGKPVTLSCSQTLNHNVMYWYQQKSSQAPKLLFHYYDKDFNNEADTPDNFQSRRPNTSFCFLDIRSPGLGDTAMYLCATSRGGSSGSYEQYFGPGTRLTVT.

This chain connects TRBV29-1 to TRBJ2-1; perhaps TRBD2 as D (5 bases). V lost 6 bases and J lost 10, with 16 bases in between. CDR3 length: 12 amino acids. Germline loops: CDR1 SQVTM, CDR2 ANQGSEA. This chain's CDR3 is CSVHSSLREQFF. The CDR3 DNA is TGCAGCGTCCATTCTAGCCTTAGGGAGCAGTTCTTC.

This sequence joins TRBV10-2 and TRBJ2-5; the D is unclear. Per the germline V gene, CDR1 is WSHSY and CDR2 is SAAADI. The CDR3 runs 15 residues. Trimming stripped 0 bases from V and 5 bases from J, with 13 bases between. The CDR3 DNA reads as TGCGCCAGCAGTGAGTCAGGTCCGGCGGCGGAGACCCAGTACTTC. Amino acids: CASSESGPAAETQYF.

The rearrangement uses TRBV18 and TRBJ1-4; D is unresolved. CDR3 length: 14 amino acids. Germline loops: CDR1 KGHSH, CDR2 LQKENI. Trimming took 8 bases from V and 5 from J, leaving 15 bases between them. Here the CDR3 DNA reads TGTGCCAGCACTCCCTCCGCTACCAATGAAAAACTGTTTTTT. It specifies CASTPSATNEKLFF.

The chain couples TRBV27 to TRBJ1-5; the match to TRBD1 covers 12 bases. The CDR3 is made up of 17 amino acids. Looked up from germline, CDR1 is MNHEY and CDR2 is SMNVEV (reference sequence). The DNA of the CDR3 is TGTGGTAGAAAGCGGGGACAGGGGGCGACTAGCAATCAGCCCCAGCATTTT. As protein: CGRKRGQGATSNQPQHF.

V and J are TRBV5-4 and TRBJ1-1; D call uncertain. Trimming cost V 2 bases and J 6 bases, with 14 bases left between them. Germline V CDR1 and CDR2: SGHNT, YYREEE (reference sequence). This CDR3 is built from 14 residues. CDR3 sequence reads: CASSFLQSGAEAFF. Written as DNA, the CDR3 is TGTGCCAGCAGCTTCCTACAATCCGGGGCTGAAGCTTTCTTT.

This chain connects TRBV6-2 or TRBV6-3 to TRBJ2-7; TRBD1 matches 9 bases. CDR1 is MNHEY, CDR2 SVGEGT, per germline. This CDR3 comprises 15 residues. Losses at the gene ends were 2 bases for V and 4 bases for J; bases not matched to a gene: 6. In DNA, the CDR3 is TGTGCCAGCAGTTACCCCGGGGACAGGGCGTACGAGCAGTACTTC. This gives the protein CASSYPGDRAYEQYF.

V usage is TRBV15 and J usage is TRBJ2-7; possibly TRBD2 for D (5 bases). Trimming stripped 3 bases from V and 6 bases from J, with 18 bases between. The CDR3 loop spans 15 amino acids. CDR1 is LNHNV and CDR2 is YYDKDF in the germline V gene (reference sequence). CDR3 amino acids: CATSSRGSGSVEQYF. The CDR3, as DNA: TGTGCCACCAGCAGCCGGGGATCGGGGAGTGTCGAGCAGTACTTC.

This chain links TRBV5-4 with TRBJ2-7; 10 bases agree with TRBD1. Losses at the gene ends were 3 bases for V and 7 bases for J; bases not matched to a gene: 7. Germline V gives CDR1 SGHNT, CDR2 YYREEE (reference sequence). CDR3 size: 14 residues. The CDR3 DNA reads TGTGCCAGCAGCTCAAAGGGGACAGGGGATGAGCAGTACTTC. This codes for CASSSKGTGDEQYF.

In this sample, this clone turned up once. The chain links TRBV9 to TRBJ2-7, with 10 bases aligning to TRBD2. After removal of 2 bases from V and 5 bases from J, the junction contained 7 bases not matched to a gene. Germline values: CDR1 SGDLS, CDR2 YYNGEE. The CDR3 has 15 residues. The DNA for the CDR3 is TGTGCCAGCAGCGTGGGAGGGACTAGCGACCACGAGCAGTACTTC. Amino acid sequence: CASSVGGTSDHEQYF.

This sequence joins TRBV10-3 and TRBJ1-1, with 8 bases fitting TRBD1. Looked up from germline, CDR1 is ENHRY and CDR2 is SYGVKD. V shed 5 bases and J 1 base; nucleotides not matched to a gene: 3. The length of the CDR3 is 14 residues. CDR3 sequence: CAISPGTGNTEAFF. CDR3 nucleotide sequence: TGTGCCATCAGTCCCGGGACAGGGAACACTGAAGCTTTCTTT.

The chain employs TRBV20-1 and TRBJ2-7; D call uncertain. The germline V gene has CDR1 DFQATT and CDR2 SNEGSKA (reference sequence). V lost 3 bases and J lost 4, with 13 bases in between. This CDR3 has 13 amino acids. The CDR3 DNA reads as TGCAGTGCTAGTCGCGCAGGTGGGTACGAGCAGTACTTC. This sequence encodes CSASRAGGYEQYF.

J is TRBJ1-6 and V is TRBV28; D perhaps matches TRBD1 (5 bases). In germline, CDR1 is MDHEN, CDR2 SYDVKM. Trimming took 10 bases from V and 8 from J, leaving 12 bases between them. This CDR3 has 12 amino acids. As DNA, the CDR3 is TGTGCCATCCAGGGAGGGTATTCACCCCTCCACTTT. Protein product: CAIQGGYSPLHF.

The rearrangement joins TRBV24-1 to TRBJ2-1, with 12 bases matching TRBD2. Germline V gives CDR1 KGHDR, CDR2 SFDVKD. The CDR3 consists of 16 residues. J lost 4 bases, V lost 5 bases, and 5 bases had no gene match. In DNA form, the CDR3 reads TGTGCCACCAGTGCCCGACTAGCGGGGGTGTACAATGAGCAGTTCTTC. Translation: CATSARLAGVYNEQFF.

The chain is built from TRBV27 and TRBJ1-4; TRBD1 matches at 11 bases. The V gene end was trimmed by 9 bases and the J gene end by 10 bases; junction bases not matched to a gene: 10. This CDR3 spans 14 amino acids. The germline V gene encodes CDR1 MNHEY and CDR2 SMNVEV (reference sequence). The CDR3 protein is CASRSGTGGGKLFF. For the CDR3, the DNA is TGTGCCAGTCGCTCCGGGACAGGGGGTGGAAAACTGTTTTTT.

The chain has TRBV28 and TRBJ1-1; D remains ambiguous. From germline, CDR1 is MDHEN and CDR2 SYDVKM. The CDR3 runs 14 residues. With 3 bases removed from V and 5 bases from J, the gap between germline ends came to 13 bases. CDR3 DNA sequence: TGTGCCAGCAGTTTGAGTTCCTTGAGGACTGAAGCTTTCTTT. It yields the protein CASSLSSLRTEAFF.

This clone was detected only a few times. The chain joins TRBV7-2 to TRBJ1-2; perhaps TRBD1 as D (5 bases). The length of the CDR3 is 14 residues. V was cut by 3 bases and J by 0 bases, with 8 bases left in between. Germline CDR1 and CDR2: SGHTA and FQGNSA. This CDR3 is CASSFAGSNYGYTF. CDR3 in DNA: TGTGCCAGCAGCTTTGCAGGGTCTAACTATGGCTACACCTTC.

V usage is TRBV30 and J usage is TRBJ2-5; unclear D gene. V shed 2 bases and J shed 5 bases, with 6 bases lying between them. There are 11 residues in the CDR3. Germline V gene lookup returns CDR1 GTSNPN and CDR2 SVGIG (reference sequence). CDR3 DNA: TGTGCCTGGAGTACGGTCGAGACCCAGTACTTC. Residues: CAWSTVETQYF.

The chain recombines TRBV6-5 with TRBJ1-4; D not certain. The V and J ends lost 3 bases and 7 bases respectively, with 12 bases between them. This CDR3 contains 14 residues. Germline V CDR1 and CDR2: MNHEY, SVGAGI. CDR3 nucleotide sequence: TGTGCCAGCAGTTATTACCATACCAGTGAAAAACTGTTTTTT. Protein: CASSYYHTSEKLFF.